This T cell receptor (beta chain) was recorded in a study of blood T cell repertoires in COVID-19. Overall study context: T cells, B-cell-depleted T cells, or PBMCs supplied cDNA or gDNA.

The table lists this clone with a few counts. This CDR3 has 15 residues. V shed 3 bases and J 5 bases; nucleotides not matched to a gene: 8. Germline lookup yields CDR1 SGHNT and CDR2 YYREEE (reference sequence). TCRdb's table, derived via immunoSEQ multiplex PCR, lists solely in-frame clones and lacks some. The sample lists hundreds of thousands of clones, approximately 84% occurring once. V gene TRBV5-4 combines with J gene TRBJ1-2; 9 bases are shared with TRBD1. The sequence derives from a man aged 35-49 years who had recovered from COVID-19. Sequenced: PBMCs or T cells enriched from blood (not recorded which). The DNA for the CDR3 is TGTGCCAGCAGCTCCGGGACAGGGTTATGGTATGGCTACACCTTC. It yields the protein CASSSGTGLWYGYTF.